This TCR delta chain was documented in a study of γδ T cells in repeated Plasmodium falciparum infection. TCRdb re-analyzed the multiplex PCR reads via CATT. This sample carries roughly 86,000 delta-chain clones, roughly 1.4% of them seen once, and the ten largest clones take approximately 10%. This clone was counted many times. Gammadelta T cells were flow-sorted from PBMC into Vgamma9/Vdelta2+ and Vdelta2-negative populations for bulk analysis. Germline CDR1 TSWWSYY, CDR2 QGS. J gave up 1 base and V 1 base, and 28 bases lay outside the gene matches. The CDR3 is made up of 25 amino acids. What was sequenced was gamma-delta T cells from blood. The chain has TRDV1 and TRDJ1, with 12 nucleotides matching TRDD3. This TCR was sampled from a pool of human donors (malaria-infected and uninfected, not separated). CDR3 residues: CALGEQGNPTNKVWGIRWPTDKLIF. The CDR3 region has the DNA TGTGCTCTTGGGGAACAGGGCAATCCTACGAACAAAGTCTGGGGGATACGATGGCCCACCGATAAACTCATCTTT.